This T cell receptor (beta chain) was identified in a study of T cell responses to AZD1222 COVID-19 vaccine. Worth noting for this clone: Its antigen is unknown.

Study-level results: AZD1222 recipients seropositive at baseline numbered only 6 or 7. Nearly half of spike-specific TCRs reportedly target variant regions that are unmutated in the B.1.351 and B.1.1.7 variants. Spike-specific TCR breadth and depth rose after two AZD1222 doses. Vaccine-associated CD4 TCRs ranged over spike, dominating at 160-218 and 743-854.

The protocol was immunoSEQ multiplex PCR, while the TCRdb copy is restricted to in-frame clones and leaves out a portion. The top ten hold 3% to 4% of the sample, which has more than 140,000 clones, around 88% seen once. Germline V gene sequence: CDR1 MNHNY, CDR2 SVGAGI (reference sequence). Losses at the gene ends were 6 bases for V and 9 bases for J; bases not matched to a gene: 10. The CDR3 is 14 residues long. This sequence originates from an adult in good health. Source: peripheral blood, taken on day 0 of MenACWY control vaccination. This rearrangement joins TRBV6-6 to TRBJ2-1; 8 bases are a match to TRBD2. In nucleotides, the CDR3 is TGTGCCAGCAGCAGGACTAGCTTCTTCGGTGAGCAGTTCTTC. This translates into CASSRTSFFGEQFF.